The 9 T cell receptor beta chains reported below all come from one sample, sequenced in a study of blood T cell repertoires in COVID-19. Assay used: immunoSEQ multiplex PCR; TCRdb lists only in-frame clones, some missing. This table has 110,000 or so clones, approximately 81% appearing once. Sequenced: peripheral blood. These receptors originate from a human donor in a cohort sampled during active COVID-19.

V and J are TRBV19 and TRBJ1-5, with a possible D match to TRBD1 (5 bases). Between the trimmed V and J ends, which lost 6 bases and 1 base, there was a span of 16 bases. The germline gives CDR1 LNHDA, CDR2 SQIVND (reference sequence). There are 16 residues in the CDR3. In nucleotides, the CDR3 is TGTGCCAGTAGCAGACAGTACGAGAGAAGCAATCAGCCCCAGCATTTT. Amino acid sequence: CASSRQYERSNQPQHF.

The V call is TRBV5-6, the J call TRBJ1-2; 9 nucleotides line up with TRBD1. Germline V lookup: CDR1 SGHDT, CDR2 YYEEEE. V lost 4 bases and J lost 6; bases outside the gene matches: 16. This CDR3 comprises 17 residues. The CDR3 sequence: CASSDGPQGALSHGYTF. As DNA, the CDR3 is TGTGCCAGCAGCGACGGACCACAGGGGGCGCTTTCCCATGGCTACACCTTC.

The DNA for the CDR3 is TGTGCCAGCAGTGAAGCGGGCCAGGCGCTCTACGAGCAGTACTTC. This sequence encodes CASSEAGQALYEQYF. V gene TRBV6-1 combines with J gene TRBJ2-7; D is ambiguous. V was shortened by 0 bases and J by 3 bases, with 12 bases between the two germline ends. CDR3 length: 15 residues. The germline CDR1 and CDR2 sequences are MNHNS and SASEGT.

A word on this clone: A junction boundary mismatches the germline segment, possibly from a read error. V gene TRBV6-1 combines with J gene TRBJ1-1; TRBD1 is a possible D gene (6 bases). Germline V gene data show CDR1 as MNHNS and CDR2 as SASEGT. The CDR3 totals 10 residues. CDR3 nucleotides: TGTGCCAGCAGTGAAGAGGGACACCGCTTT. This codes for CASSEEGHRF.

CDR3 in amino acids: CAWSVIVGAGTGELFF. In nucleotides, the CDR3 is TGTGCCTGGAGTGTAATAGTAGGGGCTGGTACCGGGGAGCTGTTTTTT. V usage is TRBV30 and J usage is TRBJ2-2; tentatively, D is TRBD1 (5 bases). Germline V gene lookup returns CDR1 GTSNPN and CDR2 SVGIG (reference sequence). V shed 0 bases and J shed 5 bases, with 16 bases lying between them. This CDR3 region has 16 residues.

V usage is TRBV28 and J usage is TRBJ2-1, with 7 bases lining up with TRBD2. Germline trimming cut 3 bases from V and 8 bases from J; bases unmatched to any gene: 7. The CDR3 is made up of 14 amino acids. Looked up from germline, CDR1 is MDHEN and CDR2 is SYDVKM. The DNA of the CDR3 is TGTGCCAGCAGTTTGGCGGGAGAGGTCTATGAGCAGTTCTTC. Translating gives CASSLAGEVYEQFF.

This chain links TRBV6-5 with TRBJ2-3, with D possibly TRBD1 on 6 matching bases. CDR1 is MNHEY and CDR2 is SVGAGI in the germline V gene. Trimming took off 7 bases at V and 2 bases at J, with 13 bases between the two ends. The CDR3 is made up of 14 amino acids. This chain's CDR3 is CASTRTVTTDTQYF. CDR3 DNA: TGTGCCAGCACCCGGACAGTTACCACAGATACGCAGTATTTT.

The rearrangement joins TRBV28 to TRBJ1-4, with D maybe TRBD1 (5 bases). The CDR3 spans 14 residues. Trimming removed 6 bases from V and 1 base from J, with 9 bases in between. Germline loops: CDR1 MDHEN, CDR2 SYDVKM. The chain's CDR3 is CASRKGLTNEKLFF. In DNA, the CDR3 is TGTGCCAGCAGAAAGGGGCTAACTAATGAAAAACTGTTTTTT.

The chain uses TRBV15 and TRBJ1-5; D is undetermined. The CDR3 is made up of 13 amino acids. V shed 6 bases and J shed 2 bases, with 8 bases lying between them. Per germline, CDR1 LNHNV and CDR2 YYDKDF (reference sequence). This chain's CDR3 is CATSLQGNQPQHF. In DNA form, the CDR3 reads TGTGCCACCAGTCTCCAGGGCAATCAGCCCCAGCATTTT.